These T cell receptor beta chains were read from a single sample in a study of cytomegalovirus exposure and HLA in healthy donors. TCRdb keeps only in-frame clones here, not all; method: immunoSEQ multiplex PCR. The sample includes 150,000 to 250,000 clones, approximately 85% seen only once; the top ten take approximately 6.5%. Sequenced material: PBMCs. These receptors were taken from a woman aged 45-60 years in good health and CMV-seropositive. CDR3s leave out the opening cysteine and the closing phenylalanine or tryptophan. Each record gives: CDR3 protein, J gene, clone size, V gene, CDR3 length, D gene. A D gene is named only where the DNA matches it firmly. Clone size, where shown, is once, few, many, or a class for clones that have expanded.

CDR3aa: ASTPAGRSSYEQY
j_gene: TRBJ2-7
abundance: few
v_gene: TRBV28
len: 13
d_gene: -

CDR3aa: ASIRGNTEAF
j_gene: TRBJ1-1
abundance: -
v_gene: TRBV6-6
len: 10
d_gene: -

CDR3aa: SSSLSGGAPLEQF
j_gene: TRBJ2-1
abundance: -
v_gene: TRBV7-9
len: 13
d_gene: -

CDR3aa: ASSSMEGRSHGYT
j_gene: TRBJ1-2
abundance: few
v_gene: TRBV5-1
len: 13
d_gene: -

CDR3aa: ASKGSVSYEQY
j_gene: TRBJ2-7
abundance: once
v_gene: TRBV28
len: 11
d_gene: -

CDR3aa: ASSGSGAKNTEAF
j_gene: TRBJ1-1
abundance: -
v_gene: TRBV2
len: 13
d_gene: -

CDR3aa: SSSLGAGTGFDQPQH
j_gene: TRBJ1-5
abundance: once
v_gene: TRBV7-9
len: 15
d_gene: TRBD1

CDR3aa: ASSLRGGQESEAF
j_gene: TRBJ1-1
abundance: -
v_gene: TRBV7-9
len: 13
d_gene: TRBD1

CDR3aa: AIRNSPSSCEQY
j_gene: TRBJ2-7
abundance: -
v_gene: TRBV10-3
len: 12
d_gene: -

CDR3aa: ASSSHEQY
j_gene: TRBJ2-7
abundance: once
v_gene: TRBV28
len: 8
d_gene: -

CDR3aa: ASSRAGTSGGTQYEQY
j_gene: TRBJ2-7
abundance: -
v_gene: TRBV5-1
len: 16
d_gene: TRBD2

CDR3aa: ASSQDRTSGLSTDTQY
j_gene: TRBJ2-3
abundance: -
v_gene: TRBV4-1
len: 16
d_gene: TRBD2

CDR3aa: ASSVSRLAGGQETQY
j_gene: TRBJ2-5
abundance: few
v_gene: TRBV9
len: 15
d_gene: TRBD2

CDR3aa: ASRRQGGSYEQY
j_gene: TRBJ2-7
abundance: -
v_gene: TRBV10-1
len: 12
d_gene: -

CDR3aa: ASSPPRTSGRAGDTQY
j_gene: TRBJ2-3
abundance: few
v_gene: TRBV18
len: 16
d_gene: TRBD2

CDR3aa: ASSPGQGEGTQY
j_gene: TRBJ2-5
abundance: -
v_gene: TRBV4-3
len: 12
d_gene: TRBD1

CDR3aa: ASRFPGQSSYNEQF
j_gene: TRBJ2-1
abundance: -
v_gene: TRBV5-5
len: 14
d_gene: TRBD1

CDR3aa: ASSPEYQPYGYT
j_gene: TRBJ1-2
abundance: -
v_gene: TRBV18
len: 12
d_gene: -

CDR3aa: ASSPRVSLDNEQF
j_gene: TRBJ2-1
abundance: few
v_gene: TRBV18
len: 13
d_gene: -

CDR3aa: SVDRQSTEAF
j_gene: TRBJ1-1
abundance: -
v_gene: TRBV29-1
len: 10
d_gene: -

CDR3aa: ASSFASGKSTDTQY
j_gene: TRBJ2-3
abundance: -
v_gene: TRBV5-1
len: 14
d_gene: TRBD2

CDR3aa: ASSLGFTGTSGPHNEQY
j_gene: TRBJ2-7
abundance: -
v_gene: TRBV13
len: 17
d_gene: TRBD2

CDR3aa: ASSAQGSSNQPQH
j_gene: TRBJ1-5
abundance: -
v_gene: TRBV5-1
len: 13
d_gene: -

CDR3aa: ASRKQGAGEQY
j_gene: TRBJ2-7
abundance: -
v_gene: TRBV6-5
len: 11
d_gene: TRBD1

CDR3aa: SRSAIQGAGNEQF
j_gene: TRBJ2-1
abundance: -
v_gene: TRBV7-9
len: 13
d_gene: TRBD1

CDR3aa: ASSIEGARGQETQY
j_gene: TRBJ2-5
abundance: -
v_gene: TRBV19
len: 14
d_gene: -

CDR3aa: ASSHGDRENTGELF
j_gene: TRBJ2-2
abundance: -
v_gene: TRBV4-3
len: 14
d_gene: TRBD1

CDR3aa: ASSHVREGGETQY
j_gene: TRBJ2-5
abundance: -
v_gene: TRBV14
len: 13
d_gene: TRBD2

CDR3aa: ASSPGLHRENGSPLH
j_gene: TRBJ1-6
abundance: -
v_gene: TRBV7-2
len: 15
d_gene: -

CDR3aa: ASSLRSYGYT
j_gene: TRBJ1-2
abundance: -
v_gene: TRBV28
len: 10
d_gene: -

CDR3aa: ASSLPGVPTDTQY
j_gene: TRBJ2-3
abundance: once
v_gene: TRBV5-1
len: 13
d_gene: -

CDR3aa: ASLMGADTGELF
j_gene: TRBJ2-2
abundance: -
v_gene: TRBV9
len: 12
d_gene: -

CDR3aa: ASSDNYGQNYNGYT
j_gene: TRBJ1-2
abundance: -
v_gene: TRBV5-6
len: 14
d_gene: -

CDR3aa: ASSEEGLSGGGKQLAKNSQY
j_gene: TRBJ2-4
abundance: once
v_gene: TRBV2
len: 20
d_gene: TRBD2

CDR3aa: ASSVGGGYTDTQY
j_gene: TRBJ2-3
abundance: -
v_gene: TRBV9
len: 13
d_gene: TRBD2

CDR3aa: ASSSPGYGELF
j_gene: TRBJ2-2
abundance: -
v_gene: TRBV6-1
len: 11
d_gene: -

CDR3aa: ASSEPWGGDSGANGLT
j_gene: TRBJ2-6
abundance: -
v_gene: TRBV7-2
len: 16
d_gene: TRBD2

CDR3aa: ASSLGGPGNTIY
j_gene: TRBJ1-3
abundance: -
v_gene: TRBV5-1
len: 12
d_gene: -

CDR3aa: ASSMMTSSSQH
j_gene: TRBJ1-5
abundance: -
v_gene: TRBV19
len: 11
d_gene: -

CDR3aa: ASSPGDRVVEQY
j_gene: TRBJ2-7
abundance: -
v_gene: TRBV5-4
len: 12
d_gene: TRBD1

CDR3aa: ASSPWGRGGMDTQY
j_gene: TRBJ2-3
abundance: few
v_gene: TRBV13
len: 14
d_gene: TRBD2

CDR3aa: ASSLRGSPLH
j_gene: TRBJ1-6
abundance: few
v_gene: TRBV28
len: 10
d_gene: -

CDR3aa: ASSRLTGDNSPLH
j_gene: TRBJ1-6
abundance: -
v_gene: TRBV18
len: 13
d_gene: TRBD1

CDR3aa: ASSFDRNYGYT
j_gene: TRBJ1-2
abundance: -
v_gene: TRBV7-9
len: 11
d_gene: -

CDR3aa: AISPGTSGSYEQY
j_gene: TRBJ2-7
abundance: -
v_gene: TRBV10-3
len: 13
d_gene: TRBD2

CDR3aa: ASSPPVNTEAF
j_gene: TRBJ1-1
abundance: -
v_gene: TRBV18
len: 11
d_gene: -

CDR3aa: ASSIGGLARTDTQY
j_gene: TRBJ2-3
abundance: -
v_gene: TRBV19
len: 14
d_gene: TRBD2

CDR3aa: ASSRTSGTHEQY
j_gene: TRBJ2-7
abundance: -
v_gene: TRBV6-6
len: 12
d_gene: TRBD2

CDR3aa: AWSELGLAGAEQF
j_gene: TRBJ2-1
abundance: once
v_gene: TRBV30
len: 13
d_gene: TRBD2

CDR3aa: SAGQDEKLF
j_gene: TRBJ1-4
abundance: -
v_gene: TRBV20-1
len: 9
d_gene: -

CDR3aa: ASSPSPFGRGAQSGELF
j_gene: TRBJ2-2
abundance: -
v_gene: TRBV4-1
len: 17
d_gene: -

CDR3aa: ASSLGRERVELF
j_gene: TRBJ1-4
abundance: -
v_gene: TRBV18
len: 12
d_gene: -